These 28 T cell receptor beta chains were all obtained from the same sample, sequenced in a study of Tregs in tolerant kidney transplant recipients (dated by TCRdb to the late 2010s). Receptors were amplified or captured by the immunoSEQ multiplex PCR assay. In TCRdb, the immuneACCESS table is reduced to in-frame sequences with V and J assigned. These tables do not hold every clone; where another copy was compared, an unresolved V gene accounts for under half, and the others remain unexplained. For this sample there are about 66,000 clones; over 85% appear just once. Roughly 11% of the sample lies in the top ten. Reading the label with the study, this specimen's time point is: blood sample drawn before combined kidney and bone marrow transplant. The source material was CD8+ T cells from blood, sampled before the transplant. These TCRs come from a human donor who received a combined kidney and bone marrow transplant.

The V and J genes are TRBV4-3 and TRBJ2-3; 13 positions agree with TRBD2. CDR3 length equals 16 residues. Germline V gives CDR1 LGHNA, CDR2 YSLEER. V lost 4 bases to trimming and J lost 1 base; unmatched junction nucleotides: 2. The CDR3 region is CASSLGTSGGTDTQYF. CDR3 nucleotide sequence: TGCGCCAGCAGCCTCGGGACTAGCGGGGGCACAGATACGCAGTATTTT.

The chain uses TRBV28 and TRBJ2-7, with 7 bases lining up with TRBD1. This CDR3 spans 14 amino acids. V lost 5 bases, J lost 3 bases, and 7 bases stayed unmatched. CDR1 MDHEN and CDR2 SYDVKM come from the germline V gene. Written as DNA, the CDR3 is TGTGCCAGCAGTCTAATGGGACAGTACTACGAGCAGTACTTC. This sequence encodes CASSLMGQYYEQYF.

The chain joins TRBV11-3 to TRBJ2-5; no reliable D call. The J call could be wrong; TRBJ2-7 is a better fit for the DNA end. Germline V CDR1 and CDR2: SGHNT, YENEEA. The CDR3 has 13 residues. CDR3 nucleotides: TGTGCCAGCAGTCTTAGTTACCCCTACGAGCAGTACTTC. It translates to CASSLSYPYEQYF.

This clone has more than one count but fewer than ten. The V gene is TRBV27, the J gene TRBJ1-6, with D perhaps matching TRBD1 (5 bases). CDR3 length equals 15 residues. The germline gives CDR1 MNHEY, CDR2 SMNVEV (reference sequence). The V gene lost 5 bases and the J gene lost 7 bases, with 15 bases spanning the gap. The CDR3 here is CASSPPGARNSPLHF. DNA for the CDR3: TGTGCCAGCAGTCCCCCTGGGGCCAGGAATTCACCCCTCCACTTT.

Concerning this clone: An end of the junction does not agree with germline; a read error may underlie this. This rearrangement joins TRBV4-1 to TRBJ1-2; no reliable D call. Germline CDR1 and CDR2: MGHRA and YSYEKL. The length of the CDR3 is 15 residues. The CDR3 spells CASGQVLEGYYGYTF. CDR3 DNA sequence: TGCGCCAGCGGCCAAGTTCTGGAGGGCTACTATGGCTACACCTTC.

The genes are TRBV6-6 and TRBJ2-7; possibly TRBD1 for D (6 bases). V was clipped by 5 bases and J by 3 bases, with 11 bases between them. CDR3 size: 13 residues. CDR1 is MNHNY and CDR2 is SVGAGI in the germline V gene (reference sequence). The CDR3 region is CASSDWTVYEQYF. The DNA of the CDR3 is TGTGCCAGCAGTGACTGGACAGTCTACGAGCAGTACTTC.

This chain connects TRBV28 to TRBJ2-5; 7 bases fit TRBD2. CDR3 length: 12 amino acids. Trimming at V came to 4 bases and at J to 9 bases, leaving 5 bases not matched to a gene. Germline values: CDR1 MDHEN, CDR2 SYDVKM. The CDR3 protein is CASSSGLVPQYF. The CDR3 DNA reads as TGTGCCAGCAGTTCCGGACTAGTACCCCAGTACTTC.

J is TRBJ2-7 and V is TRBV27, with no clear D. The CDR3 is 13 residues long. Trimming pared 6 bases from V and 4 bases from J, leaving 13 bases between. In germline, CDR1 is MNHEY, CDR2 SMNVEV (reference sequence). The CDR3 loop is CASRLNPLYEQYF. The DNA of the CDR3 is TGTGCCAGCAGACTCAACCCTCTTTACGAGCAGTACTTC.

The gene calls are TRBV9 and TRBJ2-1; possible D gene TRBD1, 6 bases. Per the germline V gene, CDR1 is SGDLS and CDR2 is YYNGEE. V was cut by 6 bases and J by 0 bases, with 13 bases left in between. The CDR3 is made up of 15 amino acids. The CDR3 region is CASTRGGSSYNEQFF. Here the CDR3 DNA reads TGTGCCAGCACCAGAGGGGGAAGCTCCTACAATGAGCAGTTCTTC. Based on the CDR3 plus reference TRBV9 and TRBJ2-1, the full variable domain is DSGVTQTPKHLITATGQRVTLRCSPRSGDLSVYWYQQSLDQGLQFLIQYYNGEERAKGNILERFSAQQFPDLHSELNLSSLELGDSALYFCASTRGGSSYNEQFFGPGTRLTVL.

The sample holds one count of this clone. The rearrangement joins TRBV7-2 to TRBJ1-2; tentative D call: TRBD1 (6 bases). The CDR3 spans 17 residues. CDR1 and CDR2 from the germline V gene are SGHTA and FQGNSA. With 2 bases removed from V and 3 bases from J, the gap between germline ends came to 19 bases. The CDR3 reads CASSLTLFGTQYYGYTF. The CDR3 DNA reads as TGTGCCAGCAGCTTAACCCTCTTCGGGACACAATACTATGGCTACACCTTC.

The CDR3 loop is CASSLAGLYGYTF. DNA of the CDR3: TGTGCCAGCAGTCTTGCGGGTTTATATGGCTACACCTTC. The rearrangement uses TRBV14 and TRBJ1-2, with D hard to call. Looked up from germline, CDR1 is SGHDN and CDR2 is FVKESK. Trimming pared 6 bases from V and 5 bases from J, leaving 13 bases between. The CDR3 totals 13 residues.

The V gene is TRBV14, the J gene TRBJ1-2; TRBD1 is a possible D gene (6 bases). Trimming cost V 0 bases and J 5 bases, with 22 bases left between them. In germline, CDR1 is SGHDN, CDR2 FVKESK. The CDR3 loop spans 18 amino acids. CDR3 loop: CASSQDGWGGTLWYGYTF. The CDR3 DNA reads as TGTGCCAGCAGCCAAGATGGGTGGGGGGGCACCCTCTGGTATGGCTACACCTTC.

This sequence joins TRBV9 and TRBJ1-2; TRBD1 might be the D (5 bases). With 3 bases removed from V and 5 bases from J, the gap between germline ends came to 8 bases. This CDR3 is built from 12 residues. The germline V gene has CDR1 SGDLS and CDR2 YYNGEE. CDR3 coding DNA: TGTGCCAGCAGCGGACAGCCATATGGCTACACCTTC. This encodes CASSGQPYGYTF.

The chain links TRBV27 to TRBJ2-1; D is perhaps TRBD1 (6 bases). Germline CDR1 reads MNHEY; CDR2 reads SMNVEV (reference sequence). Trimming shortened V by 5 bases and J by 4 bases, and 15 bases separated the two germline ends. This CDR3 has 15 amino acids. CDR3 bases: TGTGCCAGCAGTACCGGGACACCTCTTTACAATGAGCAGTTCTTC. Amino acid sequence: CASSTGTPLYNEQFF.

The CDR3 protein is CASSVVGGRGMNTEAFF. The CDR3 DNA follows: TGTGCCAGCAGCGTAGTAGGGGGACGGGGAATGAACACTGAAGCTTTCTTT. The rearrangement joins TRBV9 to TRBJ1-1, with TRBD1 as a possible D gene (6 bases). Deletions cut 0 bases from V and 0 bases from J, with 15 bases between. Per the germline V gene, CDR1 is SGDLS and CDR2 is YYNGEE. The CDR3 consists of 17 residues.

V gene TRBV28 combines with J gene TRBJ2-1; a possible D gene is TRBD1 (6 bases). The CDR3 spans 12 residues. Per the germline V gene, CDR1 is MDHEN and CDR2 is SYDVKM. V lost 6 bases and J lost 8, with 11 bases in between. The DNA of the CDR3 is TGTGCCAGCAGGGAACCAGGGGATGAGCAGTTCTTC. Amino acids: CASREPGDEQFF.

A remark on this clone: The same CDR3 is also encoded by other DNA sequences in this sample. The chain carries TRBV4-1 and TRBJ1-6; D is perhaps TRBD1 (5 bases). V was clipped by 3 bases and J by 4 bases, with 16 bases between them. The CDR3 totals 17 residues. Per the germline V gene, CDR1 is MGHRA and CDR2 is YSYEKL. The CDR3 region is CASSHWEGRAYNSPLHF. Written as DNA, the CDR3 is TGCGCCAGCAGCCACTGGGAGGGCAGGGCATATAATTCACCCCTCCACTTT.

The chain combines TRBV4-3 with TRBJ1-1, with 12 bases lining up with TRBD1. Trimming at V came to 0 bases and at J to 6 bases, leaving 8 bases not matched to a gene. Germline V lookup: CDR1 LGHNA, CDR2 YSLEER. The CDR3 covers 17 residues. The CDR3 spells CASSQDLGQGARAEAFF. CDR3 in DNA: TGCGCCAGCAGCCAAGATCTGGGACAGGGGGCGCGCGCTGAAGCTTTCTTT.

Worth noting for this clone: The junction and the germline gene differ at one end; a read error may be behind it. Within the sample, other DNA sequences also encode this same CDR3. The V call is TRBV5-4, the J call TRBJ1-6; 7 nucleotides align to TRBD1. The CDR3 sequence is 16 residues long. Germline CDR1 is SGHNT and CDR2 is YYREEE (reference sequence). CDR3 amino acids: CASSRTMGQNNSPLHF. Written as DNA, the CDR3 is TGTGCCAGCAGCCGAACTATGGGACAGAATAATTCCCCCCTCCACTTT.

This clone appeared a few times. The CDR3: CASSALAGFYEQYF. DNA of the CDR3: TGCGCCAGCAGCGCACTAGCGGGGTTCTACGAGCAGTACTTC. The chain recombines TRBV4-1 with TRBJ2-7, with 10 bases fitting TRBD2. In germline, CDR1 is MGHRA, CDR2 YSYEKL. V shed 5 bases, J shed 3 bases, and the junction held 4 bases outside the gene matches. The CDR3 contains 14 residues.

The chain has TRBV5-5 and TRBJ2-1; 9 bases map to TRBD2. Germline CDR1 and CDR2: SGHKS and YYEKEE (reference sequence). The V gene end was trimmed by 0 bases and the J gene end by 4 bases; junction bases not matched to a gene: 2. This CDR3 has 15 amino acids. CDR3 coding DNA: TGTGCCAGCAGCTTGGCTAGCGGGGATTACAATGAGCAGTTCTTC. The encoded protein is CASSLASGDYNEQFF.

J is TRBJ2-3 and V is TRBV11-2; 9 bases map to TRBD2. Germline trimming cut 5 bases from V and 1 base from J; bases unmatched to any gene: 4. The CDR3 has 15 residues. Germline CDR1 reads SGHAT; CDR2 reads FQNNGV. CDR3 in amino acids: CASSGLAPRTDTQYF. The CDR3, as DNA: TGTGCCAGCAGCGGACTAGCGCCCCGCACAGATACGCAGTATTTT.

The chain recombines TRBV21-1 with TRBJ1-2; TRBD1 is taken as the D call from the table, unchecked against the DNA. TRBV21-1 is termed a pseudogene. The CDR3 covers 15 residues. The CDR3 sequence: CASSIYGSGAQGYTF. CDR3 sequence (DNA): TGTGCCAGCAGCATATATGGTTCAGGGGCGCAGGGCTACACCTTC.

The chain uses TRBV12-5 and TRBJ2-1; perhaps TRBD2 as D (6 bases). The CDR3 is 11 amino acids. Trimming pared 9 bases from V and 13 bases from J, leaving 16 bases between. Germline V gene lookup returns CDR1 LGHNT and CDR2 FRNRAP. CDR3 loop: CASWLGTFQFF. In nucleotides, the CDR3 is TGTGCTAGCTGGCTAGGGACTTTCCAGTTCTTC.

The chain recombines TRBV4-2 with TRBJ2-7; D possibly corresponds to TRBD2 (5 bases). V was pared by 3 bases and J by 2 bases, with 11 bases between. The CDR3 loop spans 14 amino acids. Looked up from germline, CDR1 is LGHNA and CDR2 is YNFKEQ. CDR3 nucleotides: TGTGCCAGCAGCCACCGGACTCCGACCTACGAGCAGTACTTC. It is translated as CASSHRTPTYEQYF.

A note on this clone: This specimen includes other DNA sequences encoding the same CDR3. This chain uses TRBV7-9 with TRBJ2-2; possibly TRBD2 for D (6 bases). Germline loops: CDR1 SEHNR, CDR2 FQNEAQ (reference sequence). This CDR3 comprises 13 residues. V lost 5 bases, J lost 7 bases, and 11 bases lay in between. Here the CDR3 reads CASSPLANGELFF. The CDR3 DNA reads as TGTGCCAGCAGCCCCCTAGCGAACGGGGAGCTGTTTTTT.

The V gene is TRBV6-5, the J gene TRBJ1-2; D uncertain. Trimming left V 7 bases short and J 4 bases short, with 16 bases between. The germline gives CDR1 MNHEY, CDR2 SVGAGI. The CDR3 contains 14 residues. DNA of the CDR3: TGTGCCAGCACCCTTAAAGCGAGGATCTATGGCTACACCTTC. Protein product: CASTLKARIYGYTF.

V usage is TRBV7-9 and J usage is TRBJ1-4; the D gene is possibly TRBD1 (5 bases). CDR1 SEHNR and CDR2 FQNEAQ come from the germline V gene (reference sequence). Deletions cut 5 bases from V and 7 bases from J, with 17 bases between. This CDR3 comprises 15 residues. CDR3 sequence: CASSPLDGGSEKLFF. The DNA for the CDR3 is TGTGCCAGCAGCCCCCTCGACGGGGGTAGTGAAAAACTGTTTTTT.